Presented here are 2 T cell receptor beta chains from one specimen sequenced in a study of T cell repertoires in aging, cancer and after chemotherapy. Multiplex touch-down PCR with TRB-A/B primers amplified rearranged V-D-J TRB sequences. TCRdb analysed the multiplex PCR reads with MiXCR anew, one entry per CDR3 protein. The sample includes approximately 11,000 distinct CDR3 sequences, around 40% of them seen just once. The template was genomic DNA from peripheral blood, not RNA. The sequenced material came from blood. These receptors were collected from a human donor in good health.

CDR3 loop: CASSLDRYSSYNEQFF. CDR3 bases: TGCGCCAGCAGCTTGGATCGGTACAGCTCCTACAATGAGCAGTTCTTC. The chain uses TRBV5-1 and TRBJ2-1, with unresolved D. V was clipped by 0 bases and J by 0 bases, with 10 bases between them. This CDR3 has 16 amino acids. Per the germline V gene, CDR1 is SGHRS and CDR2 is YFSETQ.

The chain joins TRBV12-3 or TRBV12-4 to TRBJ1-5, with a tentative D call TRBD1 (6 bases). The CDR3 has 13 amino acids. Trimming shortened V by 5 bases and J by 7 bases, and 12 bases separated the two germline ends. The CDR3, as DNA: TGTGCCAGCAGTGGGCTGAGGGGGCAGCCCCAGCATTTT. Protein product: CASSGLRGQPQHF.